This T cell receptor (beta chain) was profiled in a study of cytomegalovirus exposure and HLA in healthy donors. General study points: TRBV6-2, TRBV6-3 and other indistinguishable V segments were excluded. Altogether, around 160 TCR beta chains were recorded as cytomegalovirus-associated. V- and J-gene trimming of TCR beta was linked (in a later analysis) to a missense DCLRE1C variant. Whilst most TCR sequences proved rare, a subset of public TCRs occurred across many donors.

Regarding this clone: As yet, its antigen is unknown.

PCR involved 60 Vbeta and 13 Jbeta primers. The method was immunoSEQ multiplex PCR; TCRdb's version includes in-frame clones alone and lacks a portion of them. The data hold under 150,000 clones, with 80% to 85% observed a single time. Trimming took 2 bases from V and 3 from J; bases not matched to a gene: 9. This CDR3 is 18 amino acids long. The germline CDR1 and CDR2 sequences are MNHEY and SMNVEV (reference sequence). Sequenced input: PBMCs. The origin of this receptor is a boy under 10 years old in good health and CMV-seronegative. The rearrangement links TRBV27 to TRBJ2-3, with 12 bases lining up with TRBD2. DNA for the CDR3: TGTGCCAGCAGTTTAAGGCCTAGCGGGAGGGGTGGGACAGATACGCAGTATTTT. This translates into CASSLRPSGRGGTDTQYF.